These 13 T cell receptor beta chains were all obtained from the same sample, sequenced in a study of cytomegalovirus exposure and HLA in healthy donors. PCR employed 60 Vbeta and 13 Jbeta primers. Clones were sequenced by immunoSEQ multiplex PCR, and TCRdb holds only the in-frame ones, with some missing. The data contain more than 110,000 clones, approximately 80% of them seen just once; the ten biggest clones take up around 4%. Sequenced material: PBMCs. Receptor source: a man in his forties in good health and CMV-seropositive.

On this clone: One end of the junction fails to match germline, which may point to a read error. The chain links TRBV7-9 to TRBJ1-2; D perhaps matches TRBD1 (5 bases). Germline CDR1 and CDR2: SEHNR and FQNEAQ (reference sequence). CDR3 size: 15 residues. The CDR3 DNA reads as TGTTCCAGCTCCGAGGCTGGGGCGTCTCTCGGGGGCTACACCTTC. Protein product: CSSSEAGASLGGYTF.

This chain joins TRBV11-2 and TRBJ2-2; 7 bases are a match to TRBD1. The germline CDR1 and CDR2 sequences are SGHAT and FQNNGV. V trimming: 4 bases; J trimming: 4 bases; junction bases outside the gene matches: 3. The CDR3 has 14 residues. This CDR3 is CASSYRDSTGELFF. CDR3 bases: TGTGCCAGCAGCTACAGGGACAGCACCGGGGAGCTGTTTTTT.

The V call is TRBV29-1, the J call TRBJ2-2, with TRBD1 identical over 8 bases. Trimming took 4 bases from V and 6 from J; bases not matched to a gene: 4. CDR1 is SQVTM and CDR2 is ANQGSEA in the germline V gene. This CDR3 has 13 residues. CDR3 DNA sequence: TGCAGCGTTGGGGGCAGGGGGCCCGGGGAGCTGTTTTTT. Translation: CSVGGRGPGELFF.

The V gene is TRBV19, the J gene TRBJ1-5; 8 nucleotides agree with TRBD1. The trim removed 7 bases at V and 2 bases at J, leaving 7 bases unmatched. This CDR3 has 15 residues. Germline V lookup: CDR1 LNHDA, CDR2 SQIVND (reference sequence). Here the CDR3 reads CASTSTGEGNQPQHF. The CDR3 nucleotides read TGTGCCAGTACCTCGACAGGGGAAGGCAATCAGCCCCAGCATTTT. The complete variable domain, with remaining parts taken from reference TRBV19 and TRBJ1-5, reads DGGITQSPKYLFRKEGQNVTLSCEQNLNHDAMYWYRQDPGQGLRLIYYSQIVNDFQKGDIAEGYSVSREKKESFPLTVTSAQKNPTAFYLCASTSTGEGNQPQHFGDGTRLSIL.

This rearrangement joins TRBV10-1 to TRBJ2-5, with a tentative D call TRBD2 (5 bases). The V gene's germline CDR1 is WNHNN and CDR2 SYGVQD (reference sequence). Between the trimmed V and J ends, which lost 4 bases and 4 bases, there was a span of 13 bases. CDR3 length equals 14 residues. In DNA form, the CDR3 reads TGCGCCAGCAGTGCCGGGGTCGCAATAGAGACCCAGTACTTC. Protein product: CASSAGVAIETQYF.

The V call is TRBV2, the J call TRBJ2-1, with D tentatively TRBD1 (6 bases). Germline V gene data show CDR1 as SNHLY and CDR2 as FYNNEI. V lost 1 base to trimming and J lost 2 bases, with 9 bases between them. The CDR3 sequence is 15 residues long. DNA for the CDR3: TGTGCCAGCAGTGAAGAGGGGACACCCTACAATGAGCAGTTCTTC. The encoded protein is CASSEEGTPYNEQFF.

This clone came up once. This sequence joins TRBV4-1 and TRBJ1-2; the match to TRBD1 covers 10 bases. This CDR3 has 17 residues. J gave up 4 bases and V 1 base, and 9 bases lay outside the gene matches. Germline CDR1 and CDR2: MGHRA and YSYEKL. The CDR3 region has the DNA TGCGCCAGCAGCCAAGTCTCCGGGACAGGGGTTTCCTATGGCTACACCTTC. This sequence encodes CASSQVSGTGVSYGYTF.

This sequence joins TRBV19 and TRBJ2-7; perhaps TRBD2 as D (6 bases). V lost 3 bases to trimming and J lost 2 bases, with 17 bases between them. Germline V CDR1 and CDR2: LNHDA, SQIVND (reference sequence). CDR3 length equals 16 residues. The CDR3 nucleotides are TGTGCCAGTAGTATTCCGACTTTGCGGGATACCTACGAGCAGTACTTC. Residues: CASSIPTLRDTYEQYF.

The DNA for the CDR3 is TGTGCCAGCGGACTAGGTTCCGGGGAGCTGTTTTTT. Amino acids: CASGLGSGELFF. This rearrangement joins TRBV19 to TRBJ2-2; 7 bases match TRBD2. Germline CDR1 is LNHDA and CDR2 is SQIVND (reference sequence). There are 12 residues in the CDR3. With V trimmed by 9 bases and J by 6 bases, 4 bases remained unmatched.

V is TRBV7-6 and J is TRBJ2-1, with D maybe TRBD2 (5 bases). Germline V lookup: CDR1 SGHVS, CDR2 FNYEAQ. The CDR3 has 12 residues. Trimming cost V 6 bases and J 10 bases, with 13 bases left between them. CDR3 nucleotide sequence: TGTGCCAGCAGAGATATGGGAGCAGAGCAGTTCTTC. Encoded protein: CASRDMGAEQFF.

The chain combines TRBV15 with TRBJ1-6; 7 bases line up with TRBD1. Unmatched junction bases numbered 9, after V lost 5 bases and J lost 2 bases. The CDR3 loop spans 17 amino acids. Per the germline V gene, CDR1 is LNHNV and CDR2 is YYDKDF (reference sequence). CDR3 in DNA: TGTGCCACCAGCCCTCGAGACAGGGCTGCCTATAATTCACCCCTCCACTTT. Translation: CATSPRDRAAYNSPLHF.

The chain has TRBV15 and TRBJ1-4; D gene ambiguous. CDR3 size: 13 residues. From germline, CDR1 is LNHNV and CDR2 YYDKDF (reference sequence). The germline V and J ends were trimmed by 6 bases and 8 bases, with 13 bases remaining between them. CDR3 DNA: TGTGCCACCAGGCCCCGGGTTGACGAAAAACTGTTTTTT. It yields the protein CATRPRVDEKLFF.

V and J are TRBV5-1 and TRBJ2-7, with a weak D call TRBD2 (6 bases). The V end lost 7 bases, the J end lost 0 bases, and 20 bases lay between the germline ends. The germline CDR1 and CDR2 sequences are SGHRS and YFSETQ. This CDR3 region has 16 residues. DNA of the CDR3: TGCGCCAGCGCAAAAGACATCCGGGACTCCTCCTACGAGCAGTACTTC. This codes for CASAKDIRDSSYEQYF.